This entry lists 26 T cell receptor beta chains sequenced from one sample in a study of T cells in tuberculosis. Using immunoSEQ multiplex PCR, the repertoire was profiled, and TCRdb retains in-frame clones only, with some absent. The data contain around 60,000 clones, around 81% of them seen just once; the ten biggest clones take up roughly 13%. Cells were sorted from thawed PBMC rested overnight and stained with GMM-loaded CD1B tetramer, viability dye and anti-CD3. The CD1B tetramers carried C32 glucose monomycolate purified from Rhodococcus equi. The sequenced sample was CD1b-GMM tetramer-negative cells sorted from PBMCs. Receptors were obtained from an adult woman with latent tuberculosis.

The chain has TRBV4-1 and TRBJ2-5, with 7 bases lining up with TRBD1. The CDR3 has 17 residues. Germline lookup yields CDR1 MGHRA and CDR2 YSYEKL. With 3 bases clipped from V and 2 bases from J, the junction kept 12 bases outside the gene matches. The CDR3 region has the DNA TGCGCCAGCAGCCAGGGCTACGGGACAGCACTACAAGAGACCCAGTACTTC. This codes for CASSQGYGTALQETQYF.

The chain is built from TRBV7-9 and TRBJ2-7; 13 positions match TRBD2. The CDR3 is made up of 14 amino acids. CDR1 and CDR2 (germline): SEHNR, FQNEAQ (reference sequence). V shed 4 bases, J shed 6 bases, and the junction held 3 bases outside the gene matches. CDR3 in amino acids: CASSSGLAGVEQYF. The CDR3 bases are TGTGCCAGCAGCTCAGGACTAGCGGGAGTCGAGCAGTACTTC.

The V call is TRBV7-9, the J call TRBJ2-5; the match to TRBD2 covers 11 bases. Judging by the DNA end, TRBJ2-7 fits better; the J call may be wrong. This CDR3 is built from 16 residues. Germline V lookup: CDR1 SEHNR, CDR2 FQNEAQ (reference sequence). This CDR3 is CASSPTKTSGAYEQYF. The CDR3 coding sequence is TGTGCCAGCAGCCCGACTAAGACTAGCGGGGCCTACGAGCAGTACTTC.

By sample fraction, this clone is medium-sized. V gene TRBV19 combines with J gene TRBJ2-1, with TRBD2 identical over 7 bases. This CDR3 spans 15 amino acids. The V segment lost 6 bases and the J segment 0 bases; nucleotides outside the gene matches: 5. From germline, CDR1 is LNHDA and CDR2 SQIVND (reference sequence). DNA of the CDR3: TGTGCCAGTAGCCTGGGGGGGAGCTCCTACAATGAGCAGTTCTTC. It translates to CASSLGGSSYNEQFF. Drawing the rest from reference TRBV19 and TRBJ2-1, the complete variable domain is DGGITQSPKYLFRKEGQNVTLSCEQNLNHDAMYWYRQDPGQGLRLIYYSQIVNDFQKGDIAEGYSVSREKKESFPLTVTSAQKNPTAFYLCASSLGGSSYNEQFFGPGTRLTVL.

This clone was seen just once. The chain has TRBV4-3 and TRBJ1-2; D might be TRBD1 (5 bases). CDR1 LGHNA and CDR2 YSLEER come from the germline V gene. V dropped 0 bases and J dropped 8 bases, with 19 bases sitting between them. The CDR3 has 16 amino acids. The CDR3 loop is CASSQDPQASFRGYTF. CDR3 coding DNA: TGCGCCAGCAGCCAAGATCCACAGGCTTCTTTTAGGGGCTACACCTTC.

The chain uses TRBV2 and TRBJ1-5, with 7 bases fitting TRBD1. Per the germline V gene, CDR1 is SNHLY and CDR2 is FYNNEI. Trimming cost V 7 bases and J 9 bases; bases outside gene matches: 15. The CDR3 is 15 residues long. The CDR3 here is CASTSSGQLLRPQHF. Here the CDR3 DNA reads TGTGCCAGCACTTCCTCGGGACAGCTTCTTCGGCCCCAGCATTTT.

V is TRBV6-5 and J is TRBJ2-5; 10 nucleotides align to TRBD2. The V and J ends lost 7 bases and 3 bases, in that order; junction bases with no gene match: 8. Looked up from germline, CDR1 is MNHEY and CDR2 is SVGAGI. The CDR3 is made up of 15 amino acids. CDR3 coding DNA: TGTGCCAGCACCCTTAGCGGGAGGCCCGAAGAGACCCAGTACTTC. Protein sequence: CASTLSGRPEETQYF.

The chain carries TRBV7-5 and TRBJ1-5; the table's D gene call, TRBD1, was not cross checked with the DNA. TRBV7-5 is an annotated pseudogene. The CDR3 contains 14 residues. CDR3 loop: CVRSLINMVQPQHF. The CDR3 bases are TGTGTCAGAAGCTTAATAAACATGGTTCAGCCCCAGCATTTT.

The V and J genes are TRBV28 and TRBJ1-1; D perhaps matches TRBD1 (5 bases). The V end was cut by 7 bases, the J end by 1 base, with 19 bases between. The CDR3 is made up of 16 amino acids. CDR1 MDHEN and CDR2 SYDVKM come from the germline V gene. CDR3 sequence reads: CASNQVPGSGNTEAFF. CDR3 sequence (DNA): TGTGCCAGCAACCAAGTCCCAGGGTCAGGGAACACTGAAGCTTTCTTT.

This rearrangement joins TRBV27 to TRBJ2-7, with D perhaps TRBD1 (5 bases). Germline lookup yields CDR1 MNHEY and CDR2 SMNVEV (reference sequence). The CDR3 length is 14 residues. Trimming pared 4 bases from V and 2 bases from J, leaving 12 bases between. The CDR3 bases are TGTGCCAGCAGTTCCCTACAGGCGGCCTACGAGCAGTACTTC. Its protein product is CASSSLQAAYEQYF.

This clone was found a few times. The CDR3 coding sequence is TGTGCCAGCAGCTTAGACAGGGGGCTTCAAGAGACCCAGTACTTC. This sequence encodes CASSLDRGLQETQYF. J is TRBJ2-5 and V is TRBV7-2; TRBD1 matches at 9 bases. The CDR3 is 15 amino acids. Germline V lookup: CDR1 SGHTA, CDR2 FQGNSA. V was clipped by 1 base and J by 2 bases; unmatched bases: 2.

On this clone: At one of its ends the junction is not consistent with the germline gene, which may arise from a read error. The CDR3 DNA is TGTGCCAGCAGCTATTCTTACAGTGAGCAGTTCTTC. Amino acid sequence: CASSYSYSEQFF. The chain recombines TRBV5-6 with TRBJ2-1; D ambiguous. CDR1 and CDR2 from the germline V gene are SGHDT and YYEEEE. The CDR3 is 12 residues long.

The rearrangement uses TRBV19 and TRBJ2-7; tentative D call: TRBD1 (5 bases). The CDR3 is 14 residues long. With 3 bases removed from V and 0 bases from J, the gap between germline ends came to 9 bases. Germline CDR1 reads LNHDA; CDR2 reads SQIVND (reference sequence). CDR3 bases: TGTGCCAGTAGTATCAGGGAAGGCTCCTACGAGCAGTACTTC. Translating it yields CASSIREGSYEQYF.

As DNA, the CDR3 is TGTGCCAGCTCACCACGAACTGCGGGATCCAATCAGCCCCAGCATTTT. Translation gives CASSPRTAGSNQPQHF. The rearrangement uses TRBV18 and TRBJ1-5, with D uncertain. With 1 base removed from V and 3 bases from J, the gap between germline ends came to 13 bases. The V gene's germline CDR1 is KGHSH and CDR2 LQKENI. The CDR3 loop spans 16 amino acids.

The chain employs TRBV19 and TRBJ1-4; no clear D gene. Trimming took off 3 bases at V and 8 bases at J, with 10 bases between the two ends. Germline V lookup: CDR1 LNHDA, CDR2 SQIVND (reference sequence). The CDR3 extends over 13 amino acids. CDR3 protein: CASSIHLQEKLFF. The CDR3 DNA follows: TGTGCCAGTAGTATCCATCTGCAGGAAAAACTGTTTTTT.

The rearrangement uses TRBV28 and TRBJ2-7; D perhaps matches TRBD2 (6 bases). The CDR3 has 15 residues. Per germline, CDR1 MDHEN and CDR2 SYDVKM. V lost 4 bases, J lost 7 bases, and 20 bases lay in between. The CDR3 DNA sequence: TGTGCCAGCAGTTCCCCAGGAGGAGGGATGGATGAGCAGTACTTC. It is translated as CASSSPGGGMDEQYF.

V usage is TRBV28 and J usage is TRBJ1-5, with D tentatively TRBD1 (5 bases). V was clipped by 6 bases and J by 0 bases, with 15 bases between them. This CDR3 contains 16 residues. The V gene's germline CDR1 is MDHEN and CDR2 SYDVKM. CDR3 nucleotide sequence: TGTGCCAGCAGACCCAACGACAGATTTAGCAATCAGCCCCAGCATTTT. This translates into CASRPNDRFSNQPQHF.

The chain carries TRBV6-1 and TRBJ1-3; D is unclear. The CDR3 totals 16 residues. Trimming removed 2 bases from V and 0 bases from J, with 11 bases in between. Germline CDR1 is MNHNS and CDR2 is SASEGT. For the CDR3, the DNA is TGTGCCAGCAGTGAACGGGGAAGTCCCTCTGGAAACACCATATATTTT. It codes for CASSERGSPSGNTIYF.

V gene TRBV19 combines with J gene TRBJ1-6; D uncertain. The CDR3 has 15 amino acids. Germline V gives CDR1 LNHDA, CDR2 SQIVND (reference sequence). Trimming pared 3 bases from V and 0 bases from J, leaving 6 bases between. The CDR3 here is CASSIDNSYNSPLHF. The CDR3 bases are TGTGCCAGTAGTATCGACAACTCCTATAATTCACCCCTCCACTTT.

The gene calls are TRBV19 and TRBJ2-2; 8 positions match TRBD2. The CDR3 is 16 residues long. J gave up 7 bases and V 3 bases, and 10 bases lay outside the gene matches. The V gene's germline CDR1 is LNHDA and CDR2 SQIVND (reference sequence). The CDR3 coding sequence is TGTGCCAGTAGTATTACCGGCGGGAGGTTATTCGGGGAGCTGTTTTTT. As protein: CASSITGGRLFGELFF.

V is TRBV2 and J is TRBJ1-4; tentatively, D is TRBD1 (5 bases). Between the trimmed V and J ends, which lost 1 base and 8 bases, there was a span of 14 bases. CDR3 length: 15 amino acids. The germline gives CDR1 SNHLY, CDR2 FYNNEI. CDR3 nucleotides: TGTGCCAGCAGTGAAGGGACACCGAAGGTGGAAAAACTGTTTTTT. Translated: CASSEGTPKVEKLFF.

The CDR3 reads CASSVALLGNTIYF. The CDR3, as DNA: TGTGCCAGCAGCGTAGCCCTGTTAGGAAACACCATATATTTT. V is TRBV9 and J is TRBJ1-3; D gene ambiguous. CDR1 and CDR2 from the germline V gene are SGDLS and YYNGEE. Trimming stripped 0 bases from V and 4 bases from J, with 8 bases between. The CDR3 has 14 amino acids. The full variable domain, its missing parts supplied by reference TRBV9 and TRBJ1-3, is DSGVTQTPKHLITATGQRVTLRCSPRSGDLSVYWYQQSLDQGLQFLIQYYNGEERAKGNILERFSAQQFPDLHSELNLSSLELGDSALYFCASSVALLGNTIYFGEGSWLTVV.

The chain is built from TRBV29-1 and TRBJ2-7; 11 nucleotides agree with TRBD2. V shed 3 bases, J shed 5 bases, and the junction held 3 bases outside the gene matches. This CDR3 is built from 13 residues. Germline V gene sequence: CDR1 SQVTM, CDR2 ANQGSEA. The CDR3 coding sequence is TGCAGCGTTGACGGGACTAGCGGAAACGAGCAGTACTTC. Translated: CSVDGTSGNEQYF.

The rearrangement joins TRBV5-1 to TRBJ2-1; 7 bases match TRBD1. The CDR3 is 14 amino acids. Germline trimming cut 3 bases from V and 5 bases from J; bases unmatched to any gene: 5. CDR1 and CDR2 from the germline V gene are SGHRS and YFSETQ. CDR3 in DNA: TGCGCCAGCAGCTGGGGGACAGTGAACAATGAGCAGTTCTTC. As protein: CASSWGTVNNEQFF. The whole variable domain, remainder taken from reference TRBV5-1 and TRBJ2-1, is KAGVTQTPRYLIKTRGQQVTLSCSPISGHRSVSWYQQTPGQGLQFLFEYFSETQRNKGNFPGRFSGRQFSNSRSEMNVSTLELGDSALYLCASSWGTVNNEQFFGPGTRLTVL.

The chain is built from TRBV10-3 and TRBJ2-3, with D tentatively TRBD2 (6 bases). The length of the CDR3 is 12 residues. Germline CDR1 ENHRY, CDR2 SYGVKD. Trimming shortened V by 11 bases and J by 2 bases, and 11 bases separated the two germline ends. The DNA for the CDR3 is TGTGCCGCGGGACTGCACACAGATACGCAGTATTTT. Amino acids: CAAGLHTDTQYF.

This clone was recorded only once. The chain links TRBV7-9 to TRBJ2-3; D is ambiguous. Germline-derived CDR1 and CDR2 are SEHNR and FQNEAQ (reference sequence). V lost 1 base and J lost 0, with 8 bases in between. The CDR3 has 15 residues. The CDR3 spells CASSLVLTSTDTQYF. In DNA form, the CDR3 reads TGTGCCAGCAGCTTAGTTCTCACTAGCACAGATACGCAGTATTTT.